This TCR beta chain was captured in a study of blood T cell repertoires in COVID-19. The CDR3 totals 14 residues. Germline CDR1 reads SQVTM; CDR2 reads ANQGSEA. The junction had 6 bases not matched to a gene; V was cut back by 7 bases and J by 3 bases. The assay was immunoSEQ multiplex PCR, and TCRdb's table has in-frame clones only and misses some. The sample includes about 53,000 clones, about four fifths of them seen just once. The TCR was taken from a woman at least 80 years old with COVID-19, enrolled during active disease. The sequenced sample was peripheral blood. This chain connects TRBV29-1 to TRBJ2-2, with 9 bases lining up with TRBD2. The CDR3 loop is CSGRLAVDTGELFF. The DNA of the CDR3 is TGCAGCGGGAGACTAGCGGTTGACACCGGGGAGCTGTTTTTT.